These 18 T cell receptor beta chains share one sample of origin, sequenced in a study of high-grade serous ovarian cancer treatment subgroups. TCRdb's table, derived via immunoSEQ multiplex PCR, lists solely in-frame clones and lacks some. Among 30,000 to 40,000 clones listed, roughly three quarters were seen once. Tumor samples were taken before definitive surgery or chemotherapy. Specimen: tumor tissue. The receptors originated from a human donor with high-grade serous ovarian cancer.

This clone has just a few counts. The rearrangement joins TRBV7-7 to TRBJ2-6, with D perhaps TRBD1 (6 bases). The CDR3 runs 15 residues. Trimming removed 10 bases from V and 0 bases from J, with 13 bases in between. Germline V gene lookup returns CDR1 SSHAT and CDR2 FNYEAQ (reference sequence). The CDR3 is CAIGQLLSGANVLTF. The DNA for the CDR3 is TGTGCCATCGGACAGCTGCTCTCTGGGGCCAACGTCCTGACTTTC.

The chain carries TRBV6-1 and TRBJ1-2, with D maybe TRBD1 (6 bases). Germline CDR1 is MNHNS and CDR2 is SASEGT. Trimming cost V 6 bases and J 3 bases, with 11 bases left between them. CDR3 size: 13 residues. The chain's CDR3 is CASSLGQHYGYTF. CDR3 nucleotides: TGTGCCAGCAGCCTCGGACAGCACTATGGCTACACCTTC.

In this sample, this clone turned up a few times. The rearrangement joins TRBV28 to TRBJ2-1; 11 bases align to TRBD1. The length of the CDR3 is 15 residues. J gave up 8 bases and V 4 bases, and 7 bases lay outside the gene matches. Germline V gene data show CDR1 as MDHEN and CDR2 as SYDVKM. Here the CDR3 DNA reads TGTGCCAGCAGTTCTGGACAGGGGGCTAGCGATGAGCAGTTCTTC. As protein: CASSSGQGASDEQFF.

This clone has a single count. This sequence joins TRBV7-9 and TRBJ2-5; 9 bases agree with TRBD2. Germline V lookup: CDR1 SEHNR, CDR2 FQNEAQ (reference sequence). This CDR3 spans 15 amino acids. V trimming: 1 base; J trimming: 2 bases; junction bases outside the gene matches: 2. The CDR3 reads CASSLGLADQETQYF. CDR3 nucleotides: TGTGCCAGCAGCTTAGGACTAGCGGATCAAGAGACCCAGTACTTC.

In the case of this clone: The junction and the germline gene differ at one end; a read error may be behind it. V and J are TRBV28 and TRBJ2-5; D unclear. The CDR3 is 11 amino acids. Germline lookup yields CDR1 MDHEN and CDR2 SYDVKM. The CDR3 here is CASSFYGPRHF. CDR3 coding DNA: TGTGCCAGCAGTTTCTATGGCCCCCGCCACTTC. Full variable domain (remainder filled in from reference TRBV28 and TRBJ2-5): DVKVTQSSRYLVKRTGEKVFLECVQDMDHENMFWYRQDPGLGLRLIYFSYDVKMKEKGDIPEGYSVSREKKERFSLILESASTNQTSMYLCASSFYGPRHFGPGTRLLVL.

The gene calls are TRBV6-5 and TRBJ1-2; no clear D. This CDR3 is 15 amino acids long. Trimming cost V 2 bases and J 5 bases, with 15 bases left between them. The germline CDR1 and CDR2 sequences are MNHEY and SVGAGI. Written as DNA, the CDR3 is TGTGCCAGCAGTTACAAGGGTCAGCGAAAGTATGGCTACACCTTC. Translation: CASSYKGQRKYGYTF.

This clone was seen more than once but under ten times. The chain carries TRBV14 and TRBJ2-2, with D unclear. Germline V gene sequence: CDR1 SGHDN, CDR2 FVKESK. CDR3 length: 14 amino acids. V shed 4 bases and J shed 2 bases, with 8 bases lying between them. The CDR3 DNA reads TGTGCCAGCAGCCGACCTTCCAACACCGGGGAGCTGTTTTTT. It translates to CASSRPSNTGELFF.

The chain is built from TRBV7-3 and TRBJ2-2; tentative D call: TRBD1 (6 bases). From germline, CDR1 is SGHTA and CDR2 FQGTGA. This CDR3 spans 15 amino acids. Trimming shortened V by 5 bases and J by 1 base, and 11 bases separated the two germline ends. The CDR3 reads CASSTQGQNTGELFF. CDR3 coding DNA: TGTGCCAGCAGCACTCAGGGACAGAACACCGGGGAGCTGTTTTTT.

The chain has TRBV27 and TRBJ2-7; D might be TRBD1 or TRBD2, each matching 7 bases. Trimming removed 2 bases at V and 6 bases at J, with 17 bases between. The CDR3 is 15 residues long. In germline, CDR1 is MNHEY, CDR2 SMNVEV (reference sequence). The CDR3 loop reads CASSLSGTAYVEQYF. CDR3 sequence (DNA): TGTGCCAGCAGTTTAAGCGGGACAGCCTACGTCGAGCAGTACTTC.

To note about this clone: In the same sample, other DNA sequences code for this CDR3. The chain carries TRBV10-3 and TRBJ1-2, with 8 bases identical to TRBD1. CDR1 and CDR2 from the germline V gene are ENHRY and SYGVKD. V gave up 4 bases and J gave up 2 bases; unmatched junction bases: 3. The CDR3 length is 14 residues. In nucleotides, the CDR3 is TGTGCCATCAGTGTCGGACAGGGAAACTATGGCTACACCTTC. Amino acid sequence: CAISVGQGNYGYTF.

This rearrangement joins TRBV18 to TRBJ2-1; D is perhaps TRBD1 (6 bases). Deletions cut 5 bases from V and 4 bases from J, with 9 bases between. The CDR3 sequence is 13 residues long. Germline CDR1 reads KGHSH; CDR2 reads LQKENI. The CDR3 spells CASSTQGYNEQFF. The CDR3 region has the DNA TGTGCCAGCTCAACGCAGGGGTACAATGAGCAGTTCTTC. Variable domain in full (rest from reference TRBV18 and TRBJ2-1): NAGVMQNPRHLVRRRGQEARLRCSPMKGHSHVYWYRQLPEEGLKFMVYLQKENIIDESGMPKERFSAEFPKEGPSILRIQQVVRGDSAAYFCASSTQGYNEQFFGPGTRLTVL.

The chain combines TRBV11-3 with TRBJ2-3, with 8 bases lining up with TRBD1. Germline lookup yields CDR1 SGHNT and CDR2 YENEEA. The CDR3 sequence is 14 residues long. V lost 5 bases, J lost 3 bases, and 4 bases stayed unmatched. CDR3 sequence: CASSLTGVTDTQYF. The CDR3 coding sequence is TGTGCCAGCAGCCTGACAGGGGTAACAGATACGCAGTATTTT. Full variable domain (rest looked up from reference TRBV11-3 and TRBJ2-3): EAGVVQSPRYKIIEKKQPVAFWCNPISGHNTLYWYLQNLGQGPELLIRYENEEAVDDSQLPKDRFSAERLKGVDSTLKIQPAELGDSAVYLCASSLTGVTDTQYFGPGTRLTVL.

The rearrangement uses TRBV11-2 and TRBJ2-1; possible D gene TRBD2, 6 bases. Trimming shortened V by 5 bases and J by 5 bases, and 16 bases separated the two germline ends. The CDR3 runs to 15 residues. Germline V gene lookup returns CDR1 SGHAT and CDR2 FQNNGV. CDR3 amino acids: CASSHGGNVNNEQFF. CDR3 nucleotide sequence: TGTGCCAGCAGCCATGGCGGGAATGTCAACAATGAGCAGTTCTTC.

J is TRBJ2-7 and V is TRBV7-3; D might be TRBD1 or TRBD2, each matching 6 bases. V was shortened by 2 bases and J by 4 bases, with 15 bases between the two germline ends. This CDR3 is 15 amino acids long. The germline CDR1 and CDR2 sequences are SGHTA and FQGTGA. This CDR3 reads CASSLEGGAQYEQYF. CDR3 in DNA: TGTGCCAGCAGCTTAGAGGGGGGCGCTCAGTACGAGCAGTACTTC.

The chain couples TRBV4-3 to TRBJ2-6, with 8 positions matching TRBD1. CDR1 and CDR2 from the germline V gene are LGHNA and YSLEER. V lost 0 bases and J lost 0; bases outside the gene matches: 4. There are 18 residues in the CDR3. Written as DNA, the CDR3 is TGCGCCAGCAGCCAAGACAGGGGGCGGCCCTCTGGGGCCAACGTCCTGACTTTC. It yields the protein CASSQDRGRPSGANVLTF.

The CDR3 bases are TGTGCCAGCAGCTTAGGACTAGCCGACAATGAGCAGTTCTTC. Encoded protein: CASSLGLADNEQFF. The V and J genes are TRBV7-2 and TRBJ2-1, with 7 bases aligning to TRBD2. Germline loops: CDR1 SGHTA, CDR2 FQGNSA. This CDR3 is 14 amino acids long. The trim removed 1 base at V and 5 bases at J, leaving 2 bases unmatched.

This clone was recorded a few times. This chain links TRBV18 with TRBJ1-2; D possibly corresponds to TRBD1 (6 bases). V was pared by 2 bases and J by 3 bases, with 10 bases between. This CDR3 spans 14 amino acids. Germline CDR1 and CDR2: KGHSH and LQKENI. Written as DNA, the CDR3 is TGTGCCAGCTCACCAGAGGACAGATACTATGGCTACACCTTC. It specifies CASSPEDRYYGYTF.

This chain uses TRBV9 with TRBJ2-5; D possibly corresponds to TRBD2 (5 bases). Between the trimmed V and J ends, which lost 2 bases and 1 base, there was a span of 12 bases. The CDR3 covers 15 residues. CDR1 and CDR2 (germline): SGDLS, YYNGEE. The DNA for the CDR3 is TGTGCCAGCAGCGTGAGCGGCGGAATCCAAGAGACCCAGTACTTC. Amino acid sequence: CASSVSGGIQETQYF.